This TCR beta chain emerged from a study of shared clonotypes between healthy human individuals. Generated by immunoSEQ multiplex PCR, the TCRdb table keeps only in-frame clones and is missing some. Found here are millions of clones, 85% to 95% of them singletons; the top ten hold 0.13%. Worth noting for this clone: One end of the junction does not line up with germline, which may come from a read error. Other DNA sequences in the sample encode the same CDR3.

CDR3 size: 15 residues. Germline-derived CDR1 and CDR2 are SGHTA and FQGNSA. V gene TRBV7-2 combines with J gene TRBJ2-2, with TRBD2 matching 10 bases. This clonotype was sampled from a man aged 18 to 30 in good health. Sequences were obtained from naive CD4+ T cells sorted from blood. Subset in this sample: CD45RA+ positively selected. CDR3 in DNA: TGTGCCAGCAGCCTAGCGGGAGTGAACACCGGGGAGCTGTTTTTT. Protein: CASSLAGVNTGELFF.